The clone carrying this TCR beta chain came up a few times. Its target is unknown. The CDR3 is 14 residues long. Between the trimmed V and J ends, which lost 5 bases and 6 bases, there was a span of 11 bases. CDR1 MNHEY and CDR2 SMNVEV come from the germline V gene (reference sequence). Cultured CD4+ T-cell DNA underwent Oncomine TCR Beta short-read sequencing. TCRdb processed the PCR reads anew with MiXCR; each CDR3 protein has one entry. In the table there are about 4,200 distinct CDR3 sequences, 21% of which are singletons. This sample stems from a study of vaccination and CD4 T cells after COVID-19. Overall study context: Post-COVID draws came a median approximately 100 days after diagnosis (range 35 to 161). Control cultures were supplied with a CEFX pool, an HIV-1 Nef pool, or no peptide at all.

Treatment noted: approximately 9-day PBMC culture with coronavirus spike peptide pools or control peptides (ViraFEST assay). Sequenced sample: CD4+ T cells from blood, cultured in vitro. The receptor comes from a human donor who had recovered from COVID-19. V usage is TRBV27 and J usage is TRBJ1-6; perhaps TRBD1 as D (6 bases). CDR3 bases: TGTGCCAGCAGTGGGGGGCGGGCTAATTCACCCCTCCACTTT. Its protein is CASSGGRANSPLHF.